These T cell receptor beta chains were read from a single sample in a study of shared clonotypes between healthy human individuals. The method was immunoSEQ multiplex PCR; TCRdb's version includes in-frame clones alone and lacks a portion of them. The data hold approximately 340,000 clones, with about 70% observed a single time. The sample consisted of memory CD4+ T cells sorted from blood. All receptors derive from a man aged 25 to 40 in good health. Each CDR3 is given with its conserved first and last residue. Each record gives: V gene, J gene, clone size, D gene, CDR3 DNA, CDR3 protein. D genes are given only for firm matches. Size values are once, few and many counts, or a class for expanded clones, and some rows have none.

TRBV19	TRBJ2-4	.	.	TGTGCCAGTAGTATTGGGGCCCCTGGGGCCAAAAACATTCAGTACTTC	CASSIGAPGAKNIQYF
TRBV27	TRBJ1-5	.	.	TGTGCCAGCAGTTTAATACGGGGAGGTCAGCCCCAGCATTTT	CASSLIRGGQPQHF
TRBV28	TRBJ1-4	.	.	TGTGCCAGCAGCCCGACAGTGCCTAATGAAAAACTGTTTTTT	CASSPTVPNEKLFF
TRBV9	TRBJ2-1	.	TRBD1	TGTGCCAGCAGCGTAGGACAGGGGAGGTACAATGAGCAGTTCTTC	CASSVGQGRYNEQFF
TRBV5-4	TRBJ1-2	.	TRBD1	TGTGCCAGCAGCCCCAGACAGGGATCGCTTGGCTACACCTTC	CASSPRQGSLGYTF
TRBV9	TRBJ1-2	.	TRBD1	TGTGCCAGCAGCGACGACAGGGACTATGGCTACACCTTC	CASSDDRDYGYTF
TRBV19	TRBJ2-5	once	TRBD2	TGTGCCAGTAGTATGGGGGCCCTAGCGGGAGGCGGGGAGACCCAGTACTTC	CASSMGALAGGGETQYF
TRBV11-2	TRBJ2-5	.	.	TGTGCCAGCAGCTTAGGCCGGAGAGAGGAGACCCAGTACTTC	CASSLGRREETQYF
TRBV19	TRBJ1-1	.	.	TGTGCCAGTAGTATAGTAAAGGCAGGCGTAGCTTTCTTT	CASSIVKAGVAFF
TRBV5-5	TRBJ2-6	once	.	TGTGCCAGCAGGCACGAGCTTGACTCTCTTTGGCTGTCGGGGGCCAACGTCCTGACTTTC	CASRHELDSLWLSGANVLTF
TRBV27	TRBJ1-1	once	.	TGTGCCAGCAGTTTACTCCAGAACACTGAAGCTTTCTTT	CASSLLQNTEAFF
TRBV29-1	TRBJ2-1	.	TRBD2	TGCAGCTCCGACCTAGGTTCCGGGAGGGCCTACAATGAGCAGTTCTTC	CSSDLGSGRAYNEQFF
TRBV4-3	TRBJ1-5	.	.	TGCGCCAGCAGCCAATCGGGCCACCCAAATCAGCCCCAGCATTTT	CASSQSGHPNQPQHF
TRBV6-1	TRBJ1-5	once	TRBD1	TGTGCCAGCAGTGAGGGCAGGGGGGTCAATCAGCCCCAGCATTTT	CASSEGRGVNQPQHF
TRBV4-3	TRBJ2-7	few	TRBD1	TGCGCCAGCAGCCAAGATACGGGGACAGGGGGCTACGAGCAGTACTTC	CASSQDTGTGGYEQYF
TRBV9	TRBJ1-3	once	.	TGTGCCAGCAGCGTTAGTTTAACAGATTCTGGAAACACCATATATTTT	CASSVSLTDSGNTIYF
TRBV5-1	TRBJ2-7	.	.	TGCGCCAGCAGCTTGCCTACCTACGAGCAGTACTTC	CASSLPTYEQYF
TRBV18	TRBJ1-5	once	.	TGTGCCAGCTCACCCGGCCGACAGAATCAGCCCCAGCATTTT	CASSPGRQNQPQHF
TRBV9	TRBJ2-3	.	TRBD1	TGTGCCAGCAGCGTAACTGGACAGGGCAGCACAGATACGCAGTATTTT	CASSVTGQGSTDTQYF
TRBV7-9	TRBJ1-1	.	.	TGTGCCAGCAGCTTAGAGGGGGGCCGATTGGCCGCTGAAGCTTTCTTT	CASSLEGGRLAAEAFF
TRBV2	TRBJ2-7	.	TRBD1	TGTGCCAGCAGCGAGAAGGGACAGGGGGGCGAGCAGTACTTC	CASSEKGQGGEQYF
TRBV4-1	TRBJ1-5	.	TRBD1	TGCGCCAGCAGCCGACAGGGGGTAGCTCAGCCCCAGCATTTT	CASSRQGVAQPQHF
TRBV10-2	TRBJ2-2	.	TRBD1	TGCGCCAGCAGTCTAATACAGGGGCGGACCGGGGAGCTGTTTTTT	CASSLIQGRTGELFF
TRBV5-1	TRBJ1-3	few	TRBD1	TGCGCCAGCAGCTCAACAGGGGCCTCTGGAAACACCATATATTTT	CASSSTGASGNTIYF
TRBV10-3	TRBJ1-1	.	.	TGTGCCATCAGTGCCCCTTCGAACACTGAAGCTTTCTTT	CAISAPSNTEAFF
TRBV18	TRBJ2-2	.	TRBD2	TGTGCCAGCTCACCCTTGGGGCAGGGACTAAACACCGGGGAGCTGTTTTTT	CASSPLGQGLNTGELFF
TRBV29-1	TRBJ2-3	.	TRBD2	TGCAGCGTTGCGGGGCTAGCGGGTAGCACAGATACGCAGTATTTT	CSVAGLAGSTDTQYF
TRBV7-8	TRBJ1-5	.	.	TGTGCCAGCAGCTTAGTGGGGGGATTACAGCCCCAGCATTTT	CASSLVGGLQPQHF
TRBV5-6	TRBJ1-5	.	TRBD1	TGTGCCAGCAGAAAACAGGGGGCGGGTCAGCCCCAGCATTTT	CASRKQGAGQPQHF
TRBV28	TRBJ2-7	.	.	TGTGCCAGCAGTCAGACAGCCCCAGGGAGCTCCTACGAGCAGTACTTC	CASSQTAPGSSYEQYF
TRBV15	TRBJ2-6	.	.	TGTGCCACCAGCAGGGGGGCCCCCGGGAGCTCTGGGGCCAACGTCCTGACTTTC	CATSRGAPGSSGANVLTF
TRBV2	TRBJ1-5	.	.	TGTGCCAGCAGTGAAGAAGGGGGGCAGCCCCAGCATTTT	CASSEEGGQPQHF
TRBV4-1	TRBJ2-2	.	TRBD1	TGCGCCAGCAGCCAAGGGGACAGGGCAACCGGGGAGCTGTTTTTT	CASSQGDRATGELFF
TRBV6-5	TRBJ2-3	.	.	TGTGCCAGCAGACAGCCGGGGGCCACAGATACGCAGTATTTT	CASRQPGATDTQYF
TRBV5-6	TRBJ2-3	few	TRBD2	TGTGCCAGCAGCTTGGGTCGACTAGCGGGAGGACGAACGCAGTATTTT	CASSLGRLAGGRTQYF
TRBV27	TRBJ2-3	many	TRBD2	TGTGCCAGCAGTTTAAGGCTAGCGGGAGAGACGCAGTATTTT	CASSLRLAGETQYF
TRBV6-5	TRBJ1-5	.	TRBD1	TGTGCCAGCAGTGCAGGGGGTCCAATCGATCAGCCCCAGCATTTT	CASSAGGPIDQPQHF
TRBV28	TRBJ2-2	.	.	TGTGCGACACTCGGGACTAACACCGGGGAGCTGTTTTTT	CATLGTNTGELFF
TRBV7-2	TRBJ1-5	.	.	TGTGCCAGCAGCTTAGCGTCAGAGCGCAATCAGCCCCAGCATTTT	CASSLASERNQPQHF
TRBV5-1	TRBJ2-1	once	TRBD2	TGCGCCAGCAGCTTGGGACGGCGGACTAGCGGGAGGGGCTTCAAGGATGAGCAGTTCTTC	CASSLGRRTSGRGFKDEQFF
TRBV7-3	TRBJ2-7	.	.	TGTGCCAGCAGCTTAATACCGGGGGCCGGGAACGAGCAGTACTTC	CASSLIPGAGNEQYF
TRBV7-9	TRBJ1-4	.	.	TGTGCCAGCAGCCCAGGGGAAAAACTGTTTTTT	CASSPGEKLFF
TRBV29-1	TRBJ1-1	.	TRBD1	TGCAGCGTTTCCGCAGGGGGGATTGAAGCTTTCTTT	CSVSAGGIEAFF
TRBV2	TRBJ1-1	few	.	TGTGCCAGCAGACCGACACTTGGGCGGGCTGAAGCTTTCTTT	CASRPTLGRAEAFF
TRBV9	TRBJ2-3	.	.	TGTGCCAGCAGCCCGGACCCCACCGCCGCAGATACGCAGTATTTT	CASSPDPTAADTQYF
TRBV2	TRBJ2-7	.	.	TGTGCCAGCAGTGTTACCTACGAGCAGTACTTC	CASSVTYEQYF
TRBV4-1	TRBJ1-1	.	.	TGCGCCAGCAGCCAAGTGAGGGGAAACGCTGAAGCTTTCTTT	CASSQVRGNAEAFF
TRBV28	TRBJ2-3	.	TRBD2	TGTGCCAGCAGTAATAAATTTAGCGGGAGGAGAGTAGATACGCAGTATTTT	CASSNKFSGRRVDTQYF
TRBV5-1	TRBJ2-2	.	.	TGCGCCAGCAGCTTGGCCGGACCCCCGGCCGGGGAGCTGTTTTTT	CASSLAGPPAGELFF
TRBV5-1	TRBJ2-3	once	.	TGCGCCAGCAGCTTGTCAGTGACAGATACGCAGTATTTT	CASSLSVTDTQYF
TRBV19	TRBJ2-2	many	.	TGTGCCAGTAGTATCGGATCGGGAATGAACACCGGGGAGCTGTTTTTT	CASSIGSGMNTGELFF
TRBV6-1	TRBJ2-1	.	.	TGTGCCAGCAGTGAATACGAGTCTCTACCATACAATGAGCAGTTCTTC	CASSEYESLPYNEQFF
TRBV2	TRBJ1-5	.	.	TGTGCCAGCAGTAAAAACAATCAGCCCCAGCATTTT	CASSKNNQPQHF
TRBV6-1	TRBJ2-1	.	.	TGTGCCAGCACCTCAACTAGGGATGAGCAGTTCTTC	CASTSTRDEQFF
TRBV20-1	TRBJ2-7	.	TRBD1	TGCAGTCCAGATAGACAGGGTGAGCAGTACTTC	CSPDRQGEQYF
TRBV28	TRBJ1-5	.	.	TGTGCCAGCAGTGGTGGGGGGCTCGCCAATCAGCCCCAGCATTTT	CASSGGGLANQPQHF
TRBV18	TRBJ2-7	many	.	TGTGCCAGCTCGCTAGACAGGAACTACGAGCAGTACTTC	CASSLDRNYEQYF